Listed below are T cell receptor beta chains from one sample, sequenced in a study of blood T cell repertoires in COVID-19. Generated by immunoSEQ multiplex PCR, the TCRdb table keeps only in-frame clones and is missing some. The sample comprises fewer than 120,000 clones, 75% to 80% of which are singletons, and approximately 16% rests with the top ten. Input material: peripheral blood. Receptors originate from a woman aged 80 or older with active or convalescent COVID-19. The CDR3 runs from the conserved cysteine through the conserved F or W. Fields, in order: V gene, J gene, clone size, D gene, CDR3 DNA, CDR3 protein. A D gene is named only where the DNA matches it firmly. Size is omitted from some rows. Given values are once, few, many or a class for expanded clones.

>TRBV14|TRBJ1-1|.|.
TGTGCCAGCAGCCAAGCTTTGAGGACTGAAGCTTTCTTT
CASSQALRTEAFF
>TRBV7-2|TRBJ2-1|.|.
TGTGCCAGCAGCAGGGGGGGATCCTCCTACAATGAGCAGTTCTTC
CASSRGGSSYNEQFF
>TRBV9|TRBJ2-1|.|TRBD2
TGTGCCAGCAGCGTAGGGGCGGGAGGGGTATACAATGAGCAGTTCTTC
CASSVGAGGVYNEQFF
>TRBV5-4|TRBJ2-1|.|.
TGTGCCAGCAGCTTGTGGACTTCCGGTTACAATGAGCAGTTCTTC
CASSLWTSGYNEQFF
>TRBV7-2|TRBJ2-7|.|TRBD2
TGTGCCAGCAGCTTAGAGCGGGAGTCCGAGCAGTACTTC
CASSLERESEQYF
>TRBV19|TRBJ2-1|.|TRBD2
TGTGCCAGTAAAAGAGGGGCTAGCGGGCCCAATGAGCAGTTCTTC
CASKRGASGPNEQFF
>TRBV29-1|TRBJ1-5|.|TRBD1
TGCAGCGTTGAAGAGAACAGGGGGCAGCGTCAGCCCCAGCATTTT
CSVEENRGQRQPQHF
>TRBV2|TRBJ2-1|once|TRBD2
TGTGCCAGCAGTGAGGCTAGCGGGAGGGCACGAGAGCAGTTCTTC
CASSEASGRAREQFF
>TRBV28|TRBJ2-7|.|.
TGTGCCAGCAGTTTAACACAGGGCGACTATGACTACGAGCAGTACTTC
CASSLTQGDYDYEQYF
>TRBV2|TRBJ1-2|.|.
TGTGCCAGCAGTGTGGGACTGAACTATGGCTACACCTTC
CASSVGLNYGYTF
>TRBV28|TRBJ2-1|.|TRBD2
TGTGCCAGCAGATCCGCCCGGATAGCGGGAGTCCGGGATGAGCAGTTCTTC
CASRSARIAGVRDEQFF
>TRBV5-1|TRBJ2-7|once|TRBD2
TGCGCCAGCAGCTTTCGGGAGGTATCCTACGAGCAGTACTTC
CASSFREVSYEQYF
>TRBV9|TRBJ2-6|.|TRBD1
TGTGCCAGCAGCGAGACAGGGTTTCCTGGGGCCAACGTCCTGACTTTC
CASSETGFPGANVLTF
>TRBV5-1|TRBJ1-2|.|.
TGCGCCAGCAGCGTCCGTGACACCTATGGCTACACCTTC
CASSVRDTYGYTF
>TRBV18|TRBJ1-2|.|.
TGTGCCAGCTCACCACCAGGGAGGGATGGCTACACCTTC
CASSPPGRDGYTF
>TRBV5-1|TRBJ2-3|.|TRBD2
TGCGCCAGCAGCCCGGGGACTAGCAGCACAGATACGCAGTATTTT
CASSPGTSSTDTQYF
>TRBV7-2|TRBJ1-6|.|TRBD1
TGTGCCAGCAGCCCGGGGAACAGGGGGGGTTCACCCCTCCACTTT
CASSPGNRGGSPLHF
>TRBV2|TRBJ1-1|.|.
TGTGCCAGCAGGATAGGGGGAGATAGGACTGAAGCTTTCTTT
CASRIGGDRTEAFF
>TRBV1|TRBJ2-7|.|.
TGCACCAGCAGCCAACTGAGGAGGGAGTTCTCCTACGAGCAGTACTTC
CTSSQLRREFSYEQYF
>TRBV4-1|TRBJ1-2|few|TRBD1
TGCGCCAGCAGCCGCGGCCGGGACAGGGGTTCATATGGCTACACCTTC
CASSRGRDRGSYGYTF
>TRBV7-9|TRBJ1-2|.|TRBD1
TGTGCCAGCAGCGGACAGGGGCATGGCTACACCTTC
CASSGQGHGYTF
>TRBV5-1|TRBJ2-6|.|TRBD1
TGCGCCAGCAGCTTGGGCGATGTACGGGACAGGGGGCGAAATGGGGCCAACGTCCTGACTTTC
CASSLGDVRDRGRNGANVLTF
>TRBV20-1|TRBJ2-7|few|TRBD1
TGCAGTGCTAGTCCCCTGGACAGGTACTACGAGCAGTACTTC
CSASPLDRYYEQYF
>TRBV4-1|TRBJ1-6|.|.
TGCGCCAGCAGCCAGGCAGACGGGATTCGGAATTCACCCCTCCACTTT
CASSQADGIRNSPLHF
>TRBV18|TRBJ1-6|.|TRBD1
TGTGCCAGCGCGATCCGACAGGGAACTTCACCCCTCCACTTT
CASAIRQGTSPLHF
>TRBV29-1|TRBJ2-2|.|TRBD2
TGCAGCGTTCAACAAACTAGCGGGATTAGCACCGGGGAGCTGTTTTTT
CSVQQTSGISTGELFF
>TRBV7-9|TRBJ1-2|.|.
TGTGCCAGCAGCTCTCCCGGGAAGGCTAACTATGGCTACACCTTC
CASSSPGKANYGYTF
>TRBV5-1|TRBJ2-6|.|TRBD1
TGCGCCAGCAGCCCCTCGACAGGGCCCGAGGGCTCTGGGGCCAACGTCCTGACTTTC
CASSPSTGPEGSGANVLTF
>TRBV9|TRBJ1-3|.|.
TGTGCCAGCAGCGTAGGAGGGAACTCTGGAAACACCATATATTTT
CASSVGGNSGNTIYF
>TRBV24-1|TRBJ2-5|.|TRBD1
TGTGCCACCAGTGACCGATCGACAGGGGGTGACGAGACCCAGTACTTC
CATSDRSTGGDETQYF
>TRBV18|TRBJ2-7|.|.
TGTGCCAGCTCACCACTATATTTAAACTCCTACGAGCAGTACTTC
CASSPLYLNSYEQYF
>TRBV14|TRBJ1-6|.|TRBD1
TGTGCCAGCAGTCGACAGGGGTTTTATTCACCCCTCCACTTT
CASSRQGFYSPLHF
>TRBV5-1|TRBJ1-1|.|.
TGCGCCAGCAGCTTGGTCATGACGGGGAACACTGAAGCTTTCTTT
CASSLVMTGNTEAFF
>TRBV19|TRBJ2-5|.|TRBD2
TGTGCCAGTAGTTCCCCCGGAGCGGGAGGAGGATGGGAGACCCAGTACTTC
CASSSPGAGGGWETQYF
>TRBV19|TRBJ2-1|.|.
TGTGCCAGTAGTATCTTCCAGCGCAATTACAATGAGCAGTTCTTC
CASSIFQRNYNEQFF
>TRBV29-1|TRBJ1-3|once|.
TGCAGCGTTGTGATCCGGCTAGCCTCTGGAAACACCATATATTTT
CSVVIRLASGNTIYF
>TRBV9|TRBJ2-1|.|.
TGTGCCAGCAGCCTTTCCGGGAAACTGTTGTTCTTC
CASSLSGKLLFF
>TRBV18|TRBJ2-7|.|TRBD2
TGTGCCAGCTCCCCCCGGCGGGGGACCCCCTACGAGCAGTACTTC
CASSPRRGTPYEQYF
>TRBV7-8|TRBJ1-6|.|TRBD1
TGTGCCAGCAGCTCACTAGGGACAGGGGAGAGGTCACCCCTCCACTTT
CASSSLGTGERSPLHF